This T cell receptor beta chain is from a study of cytomegalovirus exposure and HLA in healthy donors. General study results and limits: A few of the chains that were CMV-associated were confirmed in vitro to be specific for CMV antigens.

Concerning this clone: Its antigen is unknown.

PCR employed 60 Vbeta and 13 Jbeta primers. Repertoires were generated with immunoSEQ multiplex PCR, while TCRdb's copy carries only in-frame clones and drops some. The profile shows about 230,000 clones, over 70% of them singletons. This CDR3 has 12 residues. The germline gives CDR1 MNHEY, CDR2 SMNVEV (reference sequence). The V call is TRBV27, the J call TRBJ2-5; 7 bases line up with TRBD2. The DNA end is a closer match to TRBJ2-7, so the J assignment may be wrong. This TCR was recovered from a woman between 55 and 75 years old in good health and CMV-seropositive. The specimen sequenced was PBMCs. CDR3 loop: CASSASGYEQYF. The CDR3 bases are TGTGCCAGCAGTGCTAGCGGCTACGAGCAGTACTTC.